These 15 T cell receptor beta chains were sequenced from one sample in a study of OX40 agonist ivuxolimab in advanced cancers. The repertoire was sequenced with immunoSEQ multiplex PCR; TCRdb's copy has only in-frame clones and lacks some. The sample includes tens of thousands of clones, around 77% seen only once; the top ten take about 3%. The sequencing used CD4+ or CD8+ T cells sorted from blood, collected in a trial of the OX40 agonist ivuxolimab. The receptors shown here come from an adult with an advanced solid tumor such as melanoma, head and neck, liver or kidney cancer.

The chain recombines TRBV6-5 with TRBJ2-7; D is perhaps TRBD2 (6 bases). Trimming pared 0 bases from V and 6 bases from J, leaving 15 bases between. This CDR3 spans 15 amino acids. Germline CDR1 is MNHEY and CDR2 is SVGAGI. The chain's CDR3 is CASSYSEGNPFEQYF. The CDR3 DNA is TGTGCCAGCAGTTACTCGGAGGGTAACCCCTTCGAGCAGTACTTC.

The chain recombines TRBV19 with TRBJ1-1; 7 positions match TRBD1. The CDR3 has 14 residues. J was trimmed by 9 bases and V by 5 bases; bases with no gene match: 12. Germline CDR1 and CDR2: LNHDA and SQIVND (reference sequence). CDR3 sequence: CASSPRQGLGQAFF. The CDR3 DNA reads TGTGCCAGTAGTCCAAGACAGGGCCTGGGTCAAGCTTTCTTT.

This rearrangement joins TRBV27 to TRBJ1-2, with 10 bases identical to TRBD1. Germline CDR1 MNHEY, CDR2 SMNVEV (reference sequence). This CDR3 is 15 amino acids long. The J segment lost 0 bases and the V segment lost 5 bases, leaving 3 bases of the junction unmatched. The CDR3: CASSTDRGANYGYTF. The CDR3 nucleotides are TGTGCCAGCAGTACGGACAGGGGGGCTAACTATGGCTACACCTTC.

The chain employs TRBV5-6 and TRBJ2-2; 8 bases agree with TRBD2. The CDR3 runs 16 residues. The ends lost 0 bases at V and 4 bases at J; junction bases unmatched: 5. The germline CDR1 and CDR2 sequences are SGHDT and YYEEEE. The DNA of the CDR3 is TGTGCCAGCAGCTTGGTTCCGGGAGGGGTCACCGGGGAGCTGTTTTTT. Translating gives CASSLVPGGVTGELFF.

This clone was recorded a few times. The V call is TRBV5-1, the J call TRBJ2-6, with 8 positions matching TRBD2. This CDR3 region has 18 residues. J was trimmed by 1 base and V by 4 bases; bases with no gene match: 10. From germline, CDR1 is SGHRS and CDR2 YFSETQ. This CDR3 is CASSLRTSSGSGANVLTF. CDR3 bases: TGCGCCAGCAGCCTACGGACTAGCTCTGGTTCTGGGGCCAACGTCCTGACTTTC.

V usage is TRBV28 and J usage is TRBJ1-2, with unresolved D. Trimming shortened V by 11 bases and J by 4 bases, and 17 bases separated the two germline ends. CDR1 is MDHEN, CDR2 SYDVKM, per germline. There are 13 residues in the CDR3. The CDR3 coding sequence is TGTGCCGGAACCCCGGGAGGCACCTATGGCTACACCTTC. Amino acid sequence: CAGTPGGTYGYTF.

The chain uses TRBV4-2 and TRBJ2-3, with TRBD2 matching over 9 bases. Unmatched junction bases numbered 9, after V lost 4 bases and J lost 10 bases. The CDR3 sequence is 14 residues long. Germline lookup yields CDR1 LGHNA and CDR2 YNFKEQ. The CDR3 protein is CASSPGTSGLSQYF. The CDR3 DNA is TGTGCCAGCAGCCCCGGAACTAGCGGGCTTTCGCAGTATTTT.

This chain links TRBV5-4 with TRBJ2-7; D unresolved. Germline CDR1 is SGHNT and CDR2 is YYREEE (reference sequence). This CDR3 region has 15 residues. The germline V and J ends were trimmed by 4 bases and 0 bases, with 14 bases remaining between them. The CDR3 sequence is CASSQSRTSSYEQYF. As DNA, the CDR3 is TGTGCCAGCAGCCAATCCCGTACGAGCTCCTACGAGCAGTACTTC.

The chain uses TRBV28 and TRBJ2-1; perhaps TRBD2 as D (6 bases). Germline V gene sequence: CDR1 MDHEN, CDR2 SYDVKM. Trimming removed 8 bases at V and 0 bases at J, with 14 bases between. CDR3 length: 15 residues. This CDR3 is CASAPLGGSYNEQFF. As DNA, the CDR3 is TGTGCCAGCGCCCCTTTGGGAGGCTCCTACAATGAGCAGTTCTTC.

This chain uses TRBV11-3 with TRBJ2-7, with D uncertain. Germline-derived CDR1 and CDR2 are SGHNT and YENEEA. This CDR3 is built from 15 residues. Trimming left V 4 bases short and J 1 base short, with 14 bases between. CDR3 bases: TGTGCCAGCAGCTCCCCTGAAATTCATTCCTACGAGCAGTACTTC. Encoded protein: CASSSPEIHSYEQYF.

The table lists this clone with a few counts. CDR3: CASSFPITRRDKGQFF. CDR3 DNA: TGCGCCAGCAGCTTTCCCATAACGAGGAGGGACAAGGGGCAGTTCTTC. This chain connects TRBV5-1 to TRBJ2-1, with D tentatively TRBD1 or TRBD2 (6 bases each). Germline V gene lookup returns CDR1 SGHRS and CDR2 YFSETQ. Trimming shortened V by 2 bases and J by 12 bases, and 24 bases separated the two germline ends. The CDR3 contains 16 residues. Full variable domain (rest looked up from reference TRBV5-1 and TRBJ2-1): KAGVTQTPRYLIKTRGQQVTLSCSPISGHRSVSWYQQTPGQGLQFLFEYFSETQRNKGNFPGRFSGRQFSNSRSEMNVSTLELGDSALYLCASSFPITRRDKGQFFGPGTRLTVL.

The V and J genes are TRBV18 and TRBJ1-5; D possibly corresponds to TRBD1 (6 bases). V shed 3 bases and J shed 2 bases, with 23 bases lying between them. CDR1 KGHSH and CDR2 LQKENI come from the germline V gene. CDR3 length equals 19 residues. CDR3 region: CASSPRPSQGGDGNQPQHF. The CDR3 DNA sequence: TGTGCCAGCTCACCGCGACCATCACAGGGAGGGGACGGCAATCAGCCCCAGCATTTT.

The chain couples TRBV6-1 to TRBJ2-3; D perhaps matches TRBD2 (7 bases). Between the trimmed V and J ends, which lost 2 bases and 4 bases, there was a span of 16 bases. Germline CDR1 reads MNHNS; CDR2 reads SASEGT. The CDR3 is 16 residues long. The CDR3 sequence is CASSESGGGSSDTQYF. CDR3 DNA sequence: TGTGCCAGCAGTGAAAGTGGGGGCGGGAGTTCAGATACGCAGTATTTT.

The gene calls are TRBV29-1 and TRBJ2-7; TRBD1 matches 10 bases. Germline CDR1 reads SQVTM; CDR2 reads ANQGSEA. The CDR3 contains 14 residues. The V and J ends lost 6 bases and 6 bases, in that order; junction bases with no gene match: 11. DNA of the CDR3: TGCAGCGTCAACCGGGACAGGGGTGCGGGCGAGCAGTACTTC. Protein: CSVNRDRGAGEQYF.

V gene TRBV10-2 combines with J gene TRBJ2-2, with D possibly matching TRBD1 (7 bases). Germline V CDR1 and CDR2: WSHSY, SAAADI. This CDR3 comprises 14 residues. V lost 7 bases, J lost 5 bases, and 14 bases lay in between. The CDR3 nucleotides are TGCGCCAGCACCGCGGCAGGGGGGACCGGGGAGCTGTTTTTT. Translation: CASTAAGGTGELFF.